The T cell receptor (beta chain) described here comes from a study of vaccination and CD4 T cells after COVID-19. Study details: Each of a few convalescent patients provided samples at day 14 and again at days 161 to 241 post-vaccination.

The time point here: late sampling 161 to 241 days after vaccination in three convalescent patients. Sample treatment: roughly nine-day PBMC culture with coronavirus spike peptide pools or control peptides (ViraFEST assay). Once obtained from cultured CD4+ T cells, the DNA was sequenced using the Oncomine TCR Beta short-read assay. TCRdb independently ran MiXCR on the PCR reads; one entry per CDR3 protein. Counted here are under 20,000 distinct CDR3 sequences, about half occurring once; the ten biggest clones make up approximately 21%. A note on this clonotype: Its antigen remains unidentified.

The CDR3 covers 15 residues. The V end was cut by 7 bases, the J end by 0 bases, with 14 bases between. Per the germline V gene, CDR1 is MNHEY and CDR2 is SMNVEV (reference sequence). This sequence joins TRBV27 and TRBJ2-3, with D maybe TRBD1 (5 bases). The specimen comprised CD4+ T cells from blood, cultured in vitro, sampled about 7 months after SARS-CoV-2 vaccination. The sequence came from a human donor who had recovered from COVID-19. The CDR3 DNA follows: TGTGCCAGCAACCGAAGACAGTTTAGCACAGATACGCAGTATTTT. Translated: CASNRRQFSTDTQYF.